This T cell receptor (beta chain) was sequenced in a study of PD-L1 blockade in urothelial cancer. Study details: The patients had undergone anywhere from 0 to 3 prior chemotherapy regimens. The median number of T cells present in blood samples was roughly 140,000.

The CDR3 runs to 15 residues. Germline V gene lookup returns CDR1 SGHRS and CDR2 YFSETQ. With 4 bases clipped from V and 5 bases from J, the junction kept 8 bases outside the gene matches. In regard to this clone: Antigen unknown.

Method: immunoSEQ multiplex PCR; TCRdb's copy keeps in-frame clones and lacks some. The sample comprises roughly 30,000 clones, around 90% of which are singletons, and 1.5% to 2% rests with the top ten. Study-wide findings and caveats: The study found that durable-benefit patients expanded tumor-associated blood clones more at 3 weeks.

Here the sequenced sample was PBMCs, taken around atezolizumab (anti-PD-L1) treatment. The chain employs TRBV5-1 and TRBJ2-1, with 8 nucleotides matching TRBD2. This TCR was recovered from a middle-aged man with urothelial cancer. CDR3 DNA sequence: TGCGCCAGCAGCCCCGGGACTAGGTCGGACAATGAGCAGTTCTTC. It specifies CASSPGTRSDNEQFF.